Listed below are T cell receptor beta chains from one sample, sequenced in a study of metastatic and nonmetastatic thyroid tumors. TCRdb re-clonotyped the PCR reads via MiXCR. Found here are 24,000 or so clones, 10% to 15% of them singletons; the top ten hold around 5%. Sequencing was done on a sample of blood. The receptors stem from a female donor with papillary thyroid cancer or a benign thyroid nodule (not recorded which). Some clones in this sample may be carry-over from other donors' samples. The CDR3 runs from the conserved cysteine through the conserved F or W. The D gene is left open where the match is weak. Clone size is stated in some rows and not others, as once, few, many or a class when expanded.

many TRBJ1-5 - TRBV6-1 CASSEVPSSNQPQHF TGTGCCAGCAGTGAGGTTCCATCGAGCAATCAGCCCCAGCATTTT
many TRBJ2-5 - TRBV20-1 CSAYRQGSSQETQYF TGCAGTGCTTATCGTCAGGGAAGCTCTCAAGAGACCCAGTACTTC
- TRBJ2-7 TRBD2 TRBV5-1 CASSEGLAVYEQYF TGCGCCAGCAGCGAAGGACTAGCGGTATACGAGCAGTACTTC
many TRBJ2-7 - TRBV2 CASSEQHYEQYF TGTGCCAGCAGTGAACAGCACTACGAGCAGTACTTC
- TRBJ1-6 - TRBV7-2 CAWSVDLGNSPLHF TGTGCCTGGAGTGTAGACCTAGGGAATTCACCCCTCCACTTT
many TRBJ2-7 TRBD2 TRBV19 CASSTSGRAYEQYF TGTGCCAGTAGTACTAGCGGGAGGGCCTACGAGCAGTACTTC
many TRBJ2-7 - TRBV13 CASSLGASYEQYF TGTGCCAGCAGCTTAGGCGCGTCCTACGAGCAGTACTTC
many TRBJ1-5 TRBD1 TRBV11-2 CASSLGPPGQVSNQPQHF TGTGCCAGCAGCCTCGGCCCCCCGGGACAGGTTAGCAATCAGCCCCAGCATTTT
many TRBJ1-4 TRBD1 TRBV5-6 CASSSGQGVREKLFF TGTGCCAGCAGCTCGGGACAGGGGGTAAGAGAAAAACTGTTTTTT
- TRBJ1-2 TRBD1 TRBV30 CALYRDRVLSGYTF TGTGCCTTATACCGGGACAGGGTACTGAGTGGCTACACCTTC
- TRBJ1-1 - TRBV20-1 CSAREGEGLNTEAFF TGCAGTGCTAGAGAGGGGGAGGGTTTGAACACTGAAGCTTTCTTT
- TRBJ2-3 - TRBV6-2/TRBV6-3 CASSYGAGGTDTQYF TGTGCCAGCAGTTACGGGGCAGGGGGCACAGATACGCAGTATTTT
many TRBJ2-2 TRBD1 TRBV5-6 CASRLLNDRGRITGELFF TGTGCCAGCAGACTTCTAAACGACAGGGGGCGGATCACCGGGGAGCTGTTTTTT
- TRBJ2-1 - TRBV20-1 CSARVGGSWNEQFF TGCAGTGCTAGAGTAGGGGGGTCCTGGAATGAGCAGTTCTTC
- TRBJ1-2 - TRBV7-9 CASSLWLSGDGYTF TGTGCCAGCAGCTTATGGTTGTCAGGCGATGGCTACACCTTC
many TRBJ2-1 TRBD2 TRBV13 CASSLGEGGDEQFF TGTGCCAGCAGCCTAGGGGAGGGAGGGGATGAGCAGTTCTTC
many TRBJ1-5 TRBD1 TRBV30 CAWSEGQETQPQHF TGTGCCTGGAGTGAGGGACAGGAAACTCAGCCCCAGCATTTT
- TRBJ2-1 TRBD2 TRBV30 CAGNPRREINEQFF TGTGCCGGAAACCCGCGGCGGGAGATCAATGAGCAGTTCTTC